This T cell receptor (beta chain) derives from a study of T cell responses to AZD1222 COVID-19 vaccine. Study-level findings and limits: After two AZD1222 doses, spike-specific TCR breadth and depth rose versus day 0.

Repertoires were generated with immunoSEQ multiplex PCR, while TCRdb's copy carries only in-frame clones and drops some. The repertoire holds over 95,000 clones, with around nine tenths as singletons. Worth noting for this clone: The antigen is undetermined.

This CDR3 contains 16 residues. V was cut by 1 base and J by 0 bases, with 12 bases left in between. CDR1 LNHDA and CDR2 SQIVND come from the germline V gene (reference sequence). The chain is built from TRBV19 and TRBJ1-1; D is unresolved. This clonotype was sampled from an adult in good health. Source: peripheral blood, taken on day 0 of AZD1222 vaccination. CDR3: CASSIAGNRLNTEAFF. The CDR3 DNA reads TGTGCCAGTAGTATAGCAGGAAACCGTTTGAACACTGAAGCTTTCTTT.